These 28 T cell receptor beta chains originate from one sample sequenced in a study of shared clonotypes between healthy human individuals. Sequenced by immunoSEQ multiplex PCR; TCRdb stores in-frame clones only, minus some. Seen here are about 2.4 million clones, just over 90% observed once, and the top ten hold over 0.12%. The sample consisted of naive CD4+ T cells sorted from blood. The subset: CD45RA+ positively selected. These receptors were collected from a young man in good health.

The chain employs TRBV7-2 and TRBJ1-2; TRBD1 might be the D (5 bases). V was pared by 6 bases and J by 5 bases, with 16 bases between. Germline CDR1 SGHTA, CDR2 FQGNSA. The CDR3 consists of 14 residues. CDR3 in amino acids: CASSPVQGEYGYTF. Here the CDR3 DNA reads TGTGCCAGCAGTCCTGTGCAGGGTGAATATGGCTACACCTTC.

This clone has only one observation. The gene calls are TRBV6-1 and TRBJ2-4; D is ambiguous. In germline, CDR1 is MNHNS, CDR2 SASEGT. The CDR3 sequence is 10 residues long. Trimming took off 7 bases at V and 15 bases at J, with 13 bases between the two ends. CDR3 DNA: TGTGCCAGCAATCTGGGCAGGTGGTACTTC. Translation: CASNLGRWYF.

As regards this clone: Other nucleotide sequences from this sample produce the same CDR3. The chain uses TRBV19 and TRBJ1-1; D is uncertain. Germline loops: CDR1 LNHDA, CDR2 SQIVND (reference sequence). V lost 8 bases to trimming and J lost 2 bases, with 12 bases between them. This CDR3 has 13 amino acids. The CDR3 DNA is TGTGCCAGTTCAACGGGGTTAAACACTGAAGCTTTCTTT. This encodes CASSTGLNTEAFF.

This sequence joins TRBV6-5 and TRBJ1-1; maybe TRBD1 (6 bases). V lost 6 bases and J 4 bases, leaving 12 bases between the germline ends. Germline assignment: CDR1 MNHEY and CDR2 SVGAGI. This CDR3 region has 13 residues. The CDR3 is CASRITGATEAFF. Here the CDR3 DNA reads TGTGCCAGCAGAATAACGGGGGCCACTGAAGCTTTCTTT.

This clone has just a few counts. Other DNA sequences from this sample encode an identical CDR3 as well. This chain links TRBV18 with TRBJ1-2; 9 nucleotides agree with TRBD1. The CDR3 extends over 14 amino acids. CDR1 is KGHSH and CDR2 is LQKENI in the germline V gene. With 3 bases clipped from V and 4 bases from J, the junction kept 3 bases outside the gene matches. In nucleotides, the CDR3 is TGTGCCAGCTCACCGGACAGGGGCTCCTATGGCTACACCTTC. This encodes CASSPDRGSYGYTF.

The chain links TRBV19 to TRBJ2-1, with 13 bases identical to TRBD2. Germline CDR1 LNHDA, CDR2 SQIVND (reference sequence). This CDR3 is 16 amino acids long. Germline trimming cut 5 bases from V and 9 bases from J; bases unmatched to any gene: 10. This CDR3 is CASSLSGTSGTSEQFF. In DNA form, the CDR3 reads TGTGCCAGTAGTCTTTCCGGGACTAGCGGGACAAGTGAGCAGTTCTTC.

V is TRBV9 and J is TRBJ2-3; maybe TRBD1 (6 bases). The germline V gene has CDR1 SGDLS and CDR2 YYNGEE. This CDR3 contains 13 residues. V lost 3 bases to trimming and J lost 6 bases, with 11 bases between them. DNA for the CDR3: TGTGCCAGCAGCGCACAGGGCTCGGATACGCAGTATTTT. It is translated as CASSAQGSDTQYF. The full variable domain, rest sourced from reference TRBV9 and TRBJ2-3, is DSGVTQTPKHLITATGQRVTLRCSPRSGDLSVYWYQQSLDQGLQFLIQYYNGEERAKGNILERFSAQQFPDLHSELNLSSLELGDSALYFCASSAQGSDTQYFGPGTRLTVL.

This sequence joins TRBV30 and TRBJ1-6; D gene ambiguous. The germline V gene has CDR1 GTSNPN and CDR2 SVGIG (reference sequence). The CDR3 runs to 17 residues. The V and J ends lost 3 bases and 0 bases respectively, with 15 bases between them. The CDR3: CAWRSGKASSYNSPLHF. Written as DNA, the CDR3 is TGTGCCTGGAGATCGGGTAAAGCCAGCTCCTATAATTCACCCCTCCACTTT.

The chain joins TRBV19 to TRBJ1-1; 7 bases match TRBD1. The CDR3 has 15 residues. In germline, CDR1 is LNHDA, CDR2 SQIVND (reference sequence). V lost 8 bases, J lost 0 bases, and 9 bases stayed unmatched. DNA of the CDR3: TGTGCCAGTGGTTACGTAACAGGGGTGAACACTGAAGCTTTCTTT. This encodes CASGYVTGVNTEAFF. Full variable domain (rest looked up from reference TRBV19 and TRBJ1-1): DGGITQSPKYLFRKEGQNVTLSCEQNLNHDAMYWYRQDPGQGLRLIYYSQIVNDFQKGDIAEGYSVSREKKESFPLTVTSAQKNPTAFYLCASGYVTGVNTEAFFGQGTRLTVV.

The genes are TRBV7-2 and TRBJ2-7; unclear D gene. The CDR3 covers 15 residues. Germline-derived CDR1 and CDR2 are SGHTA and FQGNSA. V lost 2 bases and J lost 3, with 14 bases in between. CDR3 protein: CASSLIGIASYEQYF. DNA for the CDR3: TGTGCCAGCAGCTTAATTGGAATAGCTAGCTACGAGCAGTACTTC.

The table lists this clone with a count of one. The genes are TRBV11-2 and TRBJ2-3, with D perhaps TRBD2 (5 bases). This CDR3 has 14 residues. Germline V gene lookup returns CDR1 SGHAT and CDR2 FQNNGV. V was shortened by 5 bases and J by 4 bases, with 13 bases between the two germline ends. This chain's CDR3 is CASSRRTQSDTQYF. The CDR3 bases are TGTGCCAGCAGCCGTAGGACTCAGTCAGATACGCAGTATTTT. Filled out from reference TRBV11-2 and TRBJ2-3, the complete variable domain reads EAGVAQSPRYKIIEKRQSVAFWCNPISGHATLYWYQQILGQGPKLLIQFQNNGVVDDSQLPKDRFSAERLKGVDSTLKIQPAKLEDSAVYLCASSRRTQSDTQYFGPGTRLTVL.

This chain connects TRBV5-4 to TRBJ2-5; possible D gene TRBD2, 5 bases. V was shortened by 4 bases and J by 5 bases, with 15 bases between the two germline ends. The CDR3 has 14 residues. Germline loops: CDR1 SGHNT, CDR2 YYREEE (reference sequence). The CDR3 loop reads CASSQLRSGETQYF. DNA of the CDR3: TGTGCCAGCAGCCAGCTTAGGTCGGGGGAGACCCAGTACTTC.

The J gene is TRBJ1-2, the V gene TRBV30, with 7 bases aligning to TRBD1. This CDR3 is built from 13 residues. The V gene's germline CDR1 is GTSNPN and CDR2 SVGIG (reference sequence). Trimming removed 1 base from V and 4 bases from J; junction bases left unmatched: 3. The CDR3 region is CAWSGQGPYGYTF. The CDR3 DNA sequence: TGTGCCTGGAGTGGACAGGGACCCTATGGCTACACCTTC.

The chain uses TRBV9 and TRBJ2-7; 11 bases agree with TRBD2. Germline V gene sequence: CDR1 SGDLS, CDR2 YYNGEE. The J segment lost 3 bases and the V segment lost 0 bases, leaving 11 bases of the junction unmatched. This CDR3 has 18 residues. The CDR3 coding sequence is TGTGCCAGCAGCGTAGCCCGAACCCCGACTAGCGGGATCTACGAGCAGTACTTC. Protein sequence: CASSVARTPTSGIYEQYF.

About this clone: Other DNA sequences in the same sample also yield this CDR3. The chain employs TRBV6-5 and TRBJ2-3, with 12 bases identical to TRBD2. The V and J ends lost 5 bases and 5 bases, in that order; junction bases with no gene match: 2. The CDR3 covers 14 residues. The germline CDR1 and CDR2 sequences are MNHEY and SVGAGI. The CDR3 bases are TGTGCCAGCAGTCCGACTAGCGGGGGAGATACGCAGTATTTT. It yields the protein CASSPTSGGDTQYF.

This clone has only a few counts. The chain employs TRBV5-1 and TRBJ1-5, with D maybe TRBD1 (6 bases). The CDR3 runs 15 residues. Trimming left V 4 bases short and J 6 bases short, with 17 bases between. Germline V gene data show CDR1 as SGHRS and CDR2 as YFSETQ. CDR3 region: CASSPRPGGTQPQHF. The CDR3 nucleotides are TGCGCCAGCAGCCCCCGACCGGGGGGCACTCAGCCCCAGCATTTT.

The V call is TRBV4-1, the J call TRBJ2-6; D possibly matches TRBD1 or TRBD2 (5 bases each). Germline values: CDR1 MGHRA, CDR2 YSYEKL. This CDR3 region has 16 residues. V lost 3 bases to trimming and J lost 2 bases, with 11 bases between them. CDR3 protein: CASSHGRGPGANVLTF. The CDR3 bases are TGCGCCAGCAGCCACGGACGGGGCCCTGGGGCCAACGTCCTGACTTTC.

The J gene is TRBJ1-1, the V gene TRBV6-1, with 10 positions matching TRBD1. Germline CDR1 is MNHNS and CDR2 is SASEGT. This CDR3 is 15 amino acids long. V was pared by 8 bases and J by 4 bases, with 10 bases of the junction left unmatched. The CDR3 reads CASHRPGQGTTEAFF. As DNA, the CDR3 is TGTGCCAGCCATCGTCCGGGACAGGGGACCACTGAAGCTTTCTTT.

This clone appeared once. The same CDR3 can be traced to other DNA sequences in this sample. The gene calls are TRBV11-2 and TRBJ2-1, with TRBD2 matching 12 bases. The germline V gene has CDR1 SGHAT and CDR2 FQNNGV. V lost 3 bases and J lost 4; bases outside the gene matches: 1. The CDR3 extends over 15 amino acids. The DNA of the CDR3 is TGTGCCAGCAGCTTCGGACTAGCGGGGTACAATGAGCAGTTCTTC. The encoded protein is CASSFGLAGYNEQFF. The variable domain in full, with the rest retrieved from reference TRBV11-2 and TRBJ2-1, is EAGVAQSPRYKIIEKRQSVAFWCNPISGHATLYWYQQILGQGPKLLIQFQNNGVVDDSQLPKDRFSAERLKGVDSTLKIQPAKLEDSAVYLCASSFGLAGYNEQFFGPGTRLTVL.

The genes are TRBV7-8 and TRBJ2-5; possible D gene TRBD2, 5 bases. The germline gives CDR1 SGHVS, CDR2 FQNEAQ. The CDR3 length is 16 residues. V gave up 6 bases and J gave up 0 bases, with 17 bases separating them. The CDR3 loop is CASSLSRWRDQETQYF. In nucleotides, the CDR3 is TGTGCCAGCAGTTTATCGCGTTGGCGGGACCAAGAGACCCAGTACTTC.

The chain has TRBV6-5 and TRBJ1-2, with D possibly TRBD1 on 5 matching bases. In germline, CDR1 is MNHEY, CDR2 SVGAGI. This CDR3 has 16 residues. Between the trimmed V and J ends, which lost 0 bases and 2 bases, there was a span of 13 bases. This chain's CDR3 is CASSYSGRRANYGYTF. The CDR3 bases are TGTGCCAGCAGTTACTCGGGACGGAGGGCCAACTATGGCTACACCTTC.

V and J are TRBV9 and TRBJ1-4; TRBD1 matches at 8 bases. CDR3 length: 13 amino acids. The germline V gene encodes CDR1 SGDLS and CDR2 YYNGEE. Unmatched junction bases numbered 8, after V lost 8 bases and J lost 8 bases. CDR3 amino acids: CASGGQAGEKLFF. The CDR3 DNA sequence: TGTGCCAGTGGGGGACAGGCAGGGGAAAAACTGTTTTTT.

CDR3 bases: TGTGCCCCCCTTGGGCCGGAGCCCCAGCATTTT. It codes for CAPLGPEPQHF. This chain links TRBV10-3 with TRBJ1-5; D is ambiguous. Germline loops: CDR1 ENHRY, CDR2 SYGVKD. The CDR3 is 11 residues long. Between the trimmed V and J ends, which lost 11 bases and 8 bases, there was a span of 13 bases.

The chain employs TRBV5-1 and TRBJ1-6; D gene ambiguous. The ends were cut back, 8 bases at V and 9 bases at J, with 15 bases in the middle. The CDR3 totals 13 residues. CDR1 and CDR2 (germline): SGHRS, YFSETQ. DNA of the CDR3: TGCGCCAGTAACCAAGATTCGGGTTCACCCCTCCACTTT. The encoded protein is CASNQDSGSPLHF.

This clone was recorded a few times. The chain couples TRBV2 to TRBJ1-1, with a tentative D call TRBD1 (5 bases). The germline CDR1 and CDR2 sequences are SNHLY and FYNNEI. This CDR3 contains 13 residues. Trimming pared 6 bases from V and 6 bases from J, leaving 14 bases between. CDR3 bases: TGTGCCAGCAGCAGGGAGGTGTTATCTGAAGCTTTCTTT. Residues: CASSREVLSEAFF.

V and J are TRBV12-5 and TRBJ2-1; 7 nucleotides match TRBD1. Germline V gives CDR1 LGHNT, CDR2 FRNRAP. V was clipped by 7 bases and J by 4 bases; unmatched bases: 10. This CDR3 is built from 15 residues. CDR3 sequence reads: CASASTGTAYNEQFF. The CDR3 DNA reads TGTGCTAGTGCCTCAACCGGGACAGCATACAATGAGCAGTTCTTC.

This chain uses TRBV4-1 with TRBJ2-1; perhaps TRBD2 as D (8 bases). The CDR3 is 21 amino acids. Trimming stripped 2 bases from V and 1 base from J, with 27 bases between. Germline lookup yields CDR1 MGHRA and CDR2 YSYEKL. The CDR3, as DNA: TGCGCCAGCAGCCAACCAAGACAGGGTGGCCTAGCGGGTCCGTCCTACAATGAGCAGTTCTTC. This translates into CASSQPRQGGLAGPSYNEQFF.

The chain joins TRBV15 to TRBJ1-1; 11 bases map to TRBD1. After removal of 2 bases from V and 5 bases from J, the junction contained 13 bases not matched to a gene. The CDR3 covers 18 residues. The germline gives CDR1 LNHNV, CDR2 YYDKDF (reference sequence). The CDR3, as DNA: TGTGCCACCAGCAGATCCCACGGGACAGGGGGTAAATCGACTGAAGCTTTCTTT. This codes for CATSRSHGTGGKSTEAFF.